The 22 T cell receptor beta chains below were found in one sample sequenced in a study of human T cells and chemical hapten exposure. TCRdb processed the RACE reads anew with MiXCR; each CDR3 protein has one entry. The sample records a few hundred thousand distinct CDR3 sequences, over 5% being singletons. The time point here: pre-sensitization, week 0. Treatment meaning: therapeutic diphenylcyclopropenone sensitization with weekly scalp DPC. Sample: whole blood, taken in connection with sensitization to the hapten diphenylcyclopropenone (DPC). These receptors were collected from a woman aged 18-29 years with alopecia areata. Some clones in this sample may be carry-over from other donors' samples.

The chain combines TRBV4-1 with TRBJ2-7; maybe TRBD2 (5 bases). Germline V gene data show CDR1 as MGHRA and CDR2 as YSYEKL. V lost 0 bases and J 3 bases, leaving 15 bases between the germline ends. The CDR3 has 16 amino acids. As DNA, the CDR3 is TGCGCCAGCAGCCAAGATCGAAGACTCGGGATCTACGAGCAGTACTTC. Translation: CASSQDRRLGIYEQYF.

This clonotype was counted ten times or more. The chain couples TRBV6-2 or TRBV6-3 to TRBJ2-6, with a possible D match to TRBD1 (6 bases). The CDR3 is made up of 15 amino acids. Germline lookup yields CDR1 MNHEY and CDR2 SVGEGT. The V and J ends lost 6 bases and 0 bases respectively, with 9 bases between them. The CDR3 protein is CASSQGFSGANVLTF. CDR3 nucleotide sequence: TGTGCCAGCAGCCAGGGGTTCTCTGGGGCCAACGTCCTGACTTTC.

The V gene is TRBV10-3, the J gene TRBJ1-4, with 8 bases matching TRBD1. From germline, CDR1 is ENHRY and CDR2 SYGVKD. The CDR3 consists of 15 residues. The ends lost 3 bases at V and 6 bases at J; junction bases unmatched: 6. In DNA, the CDR3 is TGTGCCATCAGTGAATTCAGGGGGCGAGATGAAAAACTGTTTTTT. Its protein product is CAISEFRGRDEKLFF.

This clonotype showed up many times. The V and J genes are TRBV5-1 and TRBJ2-2; tentative D call: TRBD2 (5 bases). This CDR3 has 15 amino acids. The V end was cut by 4 bases, the J end by 8 bases, with 18 bases between. CDR1 and CDR2 from the germline V gene are SGHRS and YFSETQ. This CDR3 reads CASSMSTSLQGELFF. The DNA for the CDR3 is TGCGCCAGCAGCATGTCTACTAGTCTTCAAGGGGAGCTGTTTTTT.

This chain uses TRBV6-2 or TRBV6-3 with TRBJ2-5; D unclear. The germline V and J ends were trimmed by 2 bases and 4 bases, with 11 bases remaining between them. This CDR3 comprises 14 residues. Germline CDR1 MNHEY, CDR2 SVGEGT. CDR3: CASSYIITPETQYF. The CDR3 nucleotides are TGTGCCAGCAGTTACATCATTACCCCAGAGACCCAGTACTTC.

In this sample, this clonotype turned up many times. V usage is TRBV6-5 and J usage is TRBJ2-7; the match to TRBD1 covers 9 bases. Germline V CDR1 and CDR2: MNHEY, SVGAGI. The CDR3 consists of 15 residues. V trimming: 0 bases; J trimming: 4 bases; junction bases outside the gene matches: 4. The CDR3 coding sequence is TGTGCCAGCAGTTACTCCGGGACAGGGAGTTACGAGCAGTACTTC. Translating it yields CASSYSGTGSYEQYF.

This clonotype has ten or more counts. The chain uses TRBV18 and TRBJ2-1, with D maybe TRBD1 (6 bases). Germline CDR1 and CDR2: KGHSH and LQKENI. The CDR3 totals 14 residues. Trimming took 3 bases from V and 9 from J, leaving 15 bases between them. The CDR3: CASSPSVEGGEQFF. As DNA, the CDR3 is TGTGCCAGCTCACCCTCCGTCGAAGGGGGTGAGCAGTTCTTC.

There are a few counts of this clonotype. CDR3 sequence (DNA): TGCGCCAGCAGCTCCCCGACAGGGGAGGGAGACGCTTTCTTT. This translates into CASSSPTGEGDAFF. The V gene is TRBV4-1, the J gene TRBJ1-1; 8 nucleotides line up with TRBD1. The germline CDR1 and CDR2 sequences are MGHRA and YSYEKL. V shed 5 bases, J shed 11 bases, and the junction held 13 bases outside the gene matches. The CDR3 loop spans 14 amino acids.

This clonotype has a count of ten or more. The genes are TRBV6-2 or TRBV6-3 and TRBJ2-5, with D uncertain. The V gene's germline CDR1 is MNHEY and CDR2 SVGEGT. This CDR3 contains 14 residues. V lost 0 bases and J 3 bases, leaving 8 bases between the germline ends. The CDR3 loop reads CASSYSGTKETQYF. In DNA, the CDR3 is TGTGCCAGCAGTTACTCGGGCACCAAAGAGACCCAGTACTTC.

This clonotype came up many times. The chain is built from TRBV20-1 and TRBJ2-3; 8 positions match TRBD2. Germline CDR1 is DFQATT and CDR2 is SNEGSKA (reference sequence). CDR3 length: 14 amino acids. J gave up 1 base and V 2 bases, and 2 bases lay outside the gene matches. CDR3: CSARLSGGTDTQYF. DNA of the CDR3: TGCAGTGCTAGACTTAGCGGGGGCACAGATACGCAGTATTTT.

The chain employs TRBV6-2 or TRBV6-3 and TRBJ1-5; TRBD1 is a possible D gene (5 bases). CDR1 and CDR2 (germline): MNHEY, SVGEGT. This CDR3 region has 11 residues. V lost 2 bases and J 10 bases, leaving 6 bases between the germline ends. The CDR3 sequence: CASSYQGPQHF. The CDR3 nucleotides read TGTGCCAGCAGTTACCAGGGACCCCAGCATTTT.

This clonotype was counted ten times or more. This chain links TRBV20-1 with TRBJ2-3; perhaps D is TRBD1 or TRBD2 (6 bases each). CDR3 length: 15 amino acids. Germline loops: CDR1 DFQATT, CDR2 SNEGSKA (reference sequence). Trimming left V 1 base short and J 5 bases short, with 16 bases between. The CDR3 DNA reads TGCAGTGCTAGAGGAGGGGGGTCGTCTGAAGATACGCAGTATTTT. It specifies CSARGGGSSEDTQYF.

This sequence joins TRBV7-8 and TRBJ2-1; maybe TRBD1 (5 bases). This CDR3 region has 15 residues. Germline V lookup: CDR1 SGHVS, CDR2 FQNEAQ. Trimming took 4 bases from V and 0 from J, leaving 10 bases between them. CDR3 in DNA: TGTGCCAGCAGCTCTACAGGACCCTCCTACAATGAGCAGTTCTTC. This gives the protein CASSSTGPSYNEQFF.

This clonotype was counted only a few times. The chain has TRBV14 and TRBJ2-7; perhaps TRBD1 as D (6 bases). Per germline, CDR1 SGHDN and CDR2 FVKESK. V was shortened by 3 bases and J by 4 bases, with 16 bases between the two germline ends. The CDR3 runs to 15 residues. The CDR3: CASSQSRGWRYEQYF. As DNA, the CDR3 is TGTGCCAGCAGCCAGAGCAGGGGTTGGAGGTACGAGCAGTACTTC.

This clonotype came up many times. V and J are TRBV27 and TRBJ1-2; TRBD1 is a possible D gene (5 bases). Germline V CDR1 and CDR2: MNHEY, SMNVEV (reference sequence). The CDR3 sequence is 14 residues long. Trimming pared 0 bases from V and 2 bases from J, leaving 7 bases between. The CDR3 region has the DNA TGTGCCAGCAGTTTATCGTCAGGGAACTATGGCTACACCTTC. Its translation is CASSLSSGNYGYTF.

This clonotype has ten or more counts. DNA of the CDR3: TGCAGTGCTAGTACCCAGACCGTGGGCACTGAAGCTTTCTTT. It translates to CSASTQTVGTEAFF. J is TRBJ1-1 and V is TRBV20-1, with D unresolved. Germline CDR1 is DFQATT and CDR2 is SNEGSKA (reference sequence). V was shortened by 3 bases and J by 4 bases, with 15 bases between the two germline ends. This CDR3 comprises 14 residues.

This clonotype has at least ten counts. The V call is TRBV7-9, the J call TRBJ1-1; D possibly corresponds to TRBD1 (5 bases). The CDR3 extends over 18 amino acids. Germline CDR1 SEHNR, CDR2 FQNEAQ (reference sequence). The V and J ends lost 7 bases and 2 bases respectively, with 26 bases between them. CDR3: CASILSRGFGRYNTEAFF. The CDR3 nucleotides are TGTGCCAGCATCCTTAGTAGGGGTTTCGGACGATATAACACTGAAGCTTTCTTT.

This clonotype was recorded at least ten times. V and J are TRBV11-1 and TRBJ2-7, with 8 nucleotides matching TRBD2. This CDR3 spans 13 amino acids. With 6 bases clipped from V and 6 bases from J, the junction kept 7 bases outside the gene matches. Per germline, CDR1 SGHAT and CDR2 FQDESV (reference sequence). The CDR3 protein is CASSPGGPSEQYF. The CDR3 DNA reads TGTGCCAGCAGTCCGGGGGGGCCGAGCGAGCAGTACTTC.

This clonotype has a count of ten or more. In nucleotides, the CDR3 is TGTGCCAGCAGCCATGGATGGGGGAAAGACAACTATGGCTACACCTTC. As protein: CASSHGWGKDNYGYTF. V is TRBV3-1 and J is TRBJ1-2, with TRBD1 as a possible D gene (5 bases). Looked up from germline, CDR1 is LGHDT and CDR2 is YNNKEL (reference sequence). V shed 3 bases and J shed 2 bases, with 16 bases lying between them. CDR3 length: 16 residues.

This clonotype was picked up a small number of times. The genes are TRBV7-9 and TRBJ2-6; TRBD2 agrees at 9 bases. The trim removed 0 bases at V and 0 bases at J, leaving 3 bases unmatched. The CDR3 length is 18 residues. Germline V gene lookup returns CDR1 SEHNR and CDR2 FQNEAQ (reference sequence). CDR3 loop: CASSLARGGPSGANVLTF. The CDR3 DNA sequence: TGTGCCAGCAGCTTAGCGCGGGGGGGACCCTCTGGGGCCAACGTCCTGACTTTC.

This clonotype was picked up many times. The chain combines TRBV7-3 with TRBJ2-2; no firm D call. This CDR3 has 13 amino acids. CDR1 and CDR2 from the germline V gene are SGHTA and FQGTGA. Trimming took off 2 bases at V and 5 bases at J, with 6 bases between the two ends. The CDR3 DNA follows: TGTGCCAGCAGCTTACAAACGACCGGGGAGCTGTTTTTT. It specifies CASSLQTTGELFF.

The rearrangement links TRBV6-1 to TRBJ1-1; the match to TRBD1 covers 7 bases. V shed 6 bases and J 5 bases; nucleotides not matched to a gene: 12. In germline, CDR1 is MNHNS, CDR2 SASEGT. The CDR3 is 15 amino acids. Here the CDR3 reads CASRGGERGLTEAFF. The CDR3, as DNA: TGTGCCAGCAGGGGCGGGGAGAGGGGGCTTACTGAAGCTTTCTTT.